The 9 T cell receptor beta chains reported below all come from one sample, sequenced in a study of T-cell reconstitution after alpha-beta-depleted transplantation in children. Preparation of the TCRbeta library was carried out with unique molecular identifiers. Each CDR3 protein is one row after TCRdb ran MiXCR on the PCR reads. There are about 340,000 distinct CDR3 sequences in the sample; about a tenth occur only once, and 2% to 2.5% lies in the top ten. Sequenced here: PBMCs from the stem cell graft donor, sampled from the stem cell graft. These receptors all stem from a human donor who donated a stem cell graft to a child with acute lymphoblastic leukemia.

V is TRBV7-9 and J is TRBJ2-1; D is unresolved. The germline V gene has CDR1 SEHNR and CDR2 FQNEAQ (reference sequence). The CDR3 loop spans 15 amino acids. Trimming left V 5 bases short and J 8 bases short, with 19 bases between. This CDR3 is CASSVTRQSYDEQFF. The CDR3, as DNA: TGTGCCAGCAGCGTCACGCGCCAGAGCTATGATGAGCAGTTCTTC.

This clonotype was observed at least ten times. The V gene is TRBV21-1, the J gene TRBJ2-1; the D segment call TRBD2 is taken from the table without a DNA check. TRBV21-1 is annotated as a pseudogene. The CDR3 is 14 amino acids. The CDR3 sequence is CAAKREKTYNEQFF. The CDR3 DNA reads as TGTGCCGCCAAGCGGGAGAAAACCTACAATGAGCAGTTCTTC.

The chain links TRBV7-7 to TRBJ1-5; D unclear. Germline CDR1 is SSHAT and CDR2 is FNYEAQ (reference sequence). The CDR3 runs to 13 residues. The V end lost 5 bases, the J end lost 9 bases, and 14 bases lay between the germline ends. The CDR3 DNA sequence: TGTGCCAGCAGCAAAGAACGCGAAACGCCCCAGCATTTT. Encoded protein: CASSKERETPQHF.

The genes are TRBV6-5 and TRBJ2-7; D ambiguous. CDR1 is MNHEY and CDR2 is SVGAGI in the germline V gene. Trimming removed 2 bases from V and 2 bases from J, with 19 bases in between. The CDR3 sequence is 17 residues long. In nucleotides, the CDR3 is TGTGCCAGCAGTTACACTTTTGGCCAGACGACCCCCTACGAGCAGTACTTC. It encodes CASSYTFGQTTPYEQYF.

Concerning this clonotype itself: A much larger clone is a single base away; this may be a read error. The chain combines TRBV7-9 with TRBJ2-1; D is perhaps TRBD1 or TRBD2 (5 bases each). V was cut by 10 bases and J by 9 bases, with 19 bases left in between. The germline V gene encodes CDR1 SEHNR and CDR2 FQNEAQ (reference sequence). There are 13 residues in the CDR3. The CDR3 protein is CATARSGSSEQFF. The CDR3 nucleotides are TGTGCCACCGCACGGTCAGGGAGTTCTGAGCAGTTCTTC.

V gene TRBV6-1 combines with J gene TRBJ2-3; D ambiguous. V dropped 7 bases and J dropped 6 bases, with 17 bases sitting between them. Germline loops: CDR1 MNHNS, CDR2 SASEGT. The CDR3 runs to 14 residues. The CDR3 DNA sequence: TGTGCCAGCAACCAACTTAGTGGGCCGGATACGCAGTATTTT. Translation gives CASNQLSGPDTQYF.

A few counts support this clonotype. This rearrangement joins TRBV7-9 to TRBJ2-7, with TRBD1 identical over 9 bases. The CDR3 is 16 amino acids. Trimming at V came to 2 bases and at J to 0 bases, leaving 5 bases not matched to a gene. Germline values: CDR1 SEHNR, CDR2 FQNEAQ (reference sequence). This CDR3 is CASSLSGQGLSYEQYF. CDR3 bases: TGTGCCAGCAGCTTATCGGGACAGGGTCTCTCCTACGAGCAGTACTTC.

The chain has TRBV29-1 and TRBJ1-1; D is unclear. The CDR3 has 16 amino acids. The V end lost 0 bases, the J end lost 3 bases, and 17 bases lay between the germline ends. CDR1 SQVTM and CDR2 ANQGSEA come from the germline V gene. Here the CDR3 DNA reads TGCAGCGTTGAAGATCCCGAAGCAGGTGCGGACACTGAAGCTTTCTTT. Its translation is CSVEDPEAGADTEAFF.

A remark on this clonotype: The junction shows a germline mismatch at one end, possibly a read error. The chain couples TRBV7-2 to TRBJ1-2; 10 bases match TRBD1. CDR1 SGHTA and CDR2 FQGNSA come from the germline V gene. This CDR3 has 14 amino acids. The CDR3 reads CAGSSDRGRNGYTF. CDR3 nucleotides: TGTGCCGGCAGCTCCGACAGGGGGCGTAATGGCTACACCTTC.